The 18 T cell receptor beta chains given below trace back to one sample, sequenced in a study of blood T cell repertoires in COVID-19. Profiled with immunoSEQ multiplex PCR; TCRdb holds only in-frame clones, not every one. This repertoire shows about 160,000 clones, approximately 85% found once; its top ten account for around 8.1%. The source material was peripheral blood. The receptor source for this set is a woman in her fifties or sixties with COVID-19, enrolled during active disease.

This clone was found a few times. The chain couples TRBV5-1 to TRBJ1-2, with D perhaps matching TRBD1 (5 bases). Germline V gives CDR1 SGHRS, CDR2 YFSETQ. V lost 4 bases and J 1 base, leaving 20 bases between the germline ends. The CDR3 runs to 17 residues. The CDR3 is CASSQSTGLGSNYGYTF. The CDR3 DNA sequence: TGCGCCAGCAGCCAGTCCACAGGTCTGGGAAGTAACTATGGCTACACCTTC. Supplemented by reference TRBV5-1 and TRBJ1-2, the full variable domain reads KAGVTQTPRYLIKTRGQQVTLSCSPISGHRSVSWYQQTPGQGLQFLFEYFSETQRNKGNFPGRFSGRQFSNSRSEMNVSTLELGDSALYLCASSQSTGLGSNYGYTFGSGTRLTVV.

The chain couples TRBV18 to TRBJ2-7; the match to TRBD1 covers 8 bases. Germline trimming cut 1 base from V and 1 base from J; bases unmatched to any gene: 3. Germline CDR1 is KGHSH and CDR2 is LQKENI. The CDR3 runs 15 residues. CDR3 amino acids: CASSPRQGRSYEQYV. The CDR3 DNA follows: TGTGCCAGCTCACCACGACAGGGGAGATCCTACGAGCAGTACGTC.

The chain employs TRBV6-5 and TRBJ1-1, with 9 bases fitting TRBD1. This CDR3 has 14 amino acids. With V trimmed by 6 bases and J by 3 bases, 5 bases remained unmatched. The germline gives CDR1 MNHEY, CDR2 SVGAGI. The CDR3 spells CASSRRDRDTEAFF. The CDR3 DNA follows: TGTGCCAGCAGCCGACGGGACAGGGACACTGAAGCTTTCTTT.

V gene TRBV10-3 combines with J gene TRBJ2-7; 11 bases match TRBD1. Unmatched junction bases numbered 9, after V lost 3 bases and J lost 5 bases. Looked up from germline, CDR1 is ENHRY and CDR2 is SYGVKD. The CDR3 contains 16 residues. CDR3 in DNA: TGTGCCATCAGTGACTCTCACGGGACAGGGGGGGACGAGCAGTACGTC. Translation: CAISDSHGTGGDEQYV.

This chain joins TRBV5-1 and TRBJ1-3; D is unresolved. The germline gives CDR1 SGHRS, CDR2 YFSETQ. V dropped 3 bases and J dropped 0 bases, with 19 bases sitting between them. The CDR3 has 18 residues. As DNA, the CDR3 is TGCGCCAGCAGCTCCACATTGCAGAAGTCAAACTCTGGAAACACCATATATTTT. This sequence encodes CASSSTLQKSNSGNTIYF.

The chain joins TRBV6-1 to TRBJ2-5; weak D call: TRBD2 (6 bases). Trimming took 2 bases from V and 3 from J, leaving 13 bases between them. Germline lookup yields CDR1 MNHNS and CDR2 SASEGT. CDR3 length equals 15 residues. Written as DNA, the CDR3 is TGTGCCAGCAGTGAAAGGGGAGGAAGAAAAGAGACCCAGTACTTC. Translation: CASSERGGRKETQYF.

The chain is built from TRBV10-3 and TRBJ2-6, with TRBD1 as a possible D gene (5 bases). V was trimmed by 0 bases and J by 0 bases, leaving 9 bases between them. Germline loops: CDR1 ENHRY, CDR2 SYGVKD. The CDR3 contains 17 residues. The chain's CDR3 is CAISESRTFSGANVLTF. In DNA, the CDR3 is TGTGCCATCAGTGAGTCTAGGACATTCTCTGGGGCCAACGTCCTGACTTTC.

The rearrangement uses TRBV11-3 and TRBJ2-1; tentatively, D is TRBD2 (6 bases). CDR3 length: 17 residues. Germline CDR1 and CDR2: SGHNT and YENEEA. The V and J ends lost 5 bases and 8 bases respectively, with 25 bases between them. The CDR3 loop is CASSRTLTAGQRHEQFF. The CDR3 DNA reads TGTGCCAGCAGCCGCACCCTTACGGCGGGGCAAAGGCATGAGCAGTTCTTC.

V usage is TRBV6-5 and J usage is TRBJ2-3; 10 nucleotides agree with TRBD2. This CDR3 is 13 amino acids long. The V gene end was trimmed by 7 bases and the J gene end by 5 bases; junction bases not matched to a gene: 3. Germline CDR1 MNHEY, CDR2 SVGAGI. The CDR3 loop reads CASKLAGEDTQYF. CDR3 coding DNA: TGTGCCAGCAAGCTAGCGGGAGAAGATACGCAGTATTTT.

This clone was observed a handful of times. The gene calls are TRBV30 and TRBJ2-2, with D perhaps matching TRBD2 (6 bases). Germline CDR1 and CDR2: GTSNPN and SVGIG (reference sequence). V was pared by 2 bases and J by 1 base, with 11 bases between. The CDR3 covers 15 residues. CDR3 region: CAWSLRGVNTGELFF. For the CDR3, the DNA is TGTGCCTGGAGTCTTCGCGGGGTGAACACCGGGGAGCTGTTTTTT. Full variable domain (remainder filled in from reference TRBV30 and TRBJ2-2): SQTIHQWPATLVQPVGSPLSLECTVEGTSNPNLYWYRQAAGRGLQLLFYSVGIGQISSEVPQNLSASRPQDRQFILSSKKLLLSDSGFYLCAWSLRGVNTGELFFGEGSRLTVL.

This chain uses TRBV5-4 with TRBJ2-1; 9 positions match TRBD1. In germline, CDR1 is SGHNT, CDR2 YYREEE (reference sequence). The V segment lost 2 bases and the J segment 9 bases; nucleotides outside the gene matches: 9. The CDR3 covers 15 residues. CDR3 DNA: TGTGCCAGCAGCTTCGGGACAGGGTTGATGGGTGAGCAGTTCTTC. Encoded protein: CASSFGTGLMGEQFF.

The V and J genes are TRBV7-3 and TRBJ1-2; 10 bases map to TRBD1. Germline CDR1 is SGHTA and CDR2 is FQGTGA. This CDR3 has 15 amino acids. J lost 2 bases, V lost 5 bases, and 5 bases had no gene match. The CDR3 sequence is CASSPDRGRNYGYTF. The CDR3 DNA follows: TGTGCCAGCAGCCCGGACAGGGGGAGAAACTATGGCTACACCTTC.

This clone was seen many times. V usage is TRBV7-9 and J usage is TRBJ2-2; 10 bases line up with TRBD2. V lost 0 bases and J lost 7; bases outside the gene matches: 8. Looked up from germline, CDR1 is SEHNR and CDR2 is FQNEAQ (reference sequence). This CDR3 region has 17 residues. The CDR3 loop reads CASSLATAGGPFGELFF. CDR3 in DNA: TGTGCCAGCAGCTTAGCGACAGCGGGAGGGCCTTTCGGGGAGCTGTTTTTT.

This clone came up once. J is TRBJ1-4 and V is TRBV28; 7 nucleotides line up with TRBD1. The CDR3 contains 14 residues. V was clipped by 6 bases and J by 5 bases; unmatched bases: 6. Looked up from germline, CDR1 is MDHEN and CDR2 is SYDVKM. The CDR3 loop is CASRPGQLNEKLFF. The DNA for the CDR3 is TGTGCCAGCAGACCGGGACAGTTAAATGAAAAACTGTTTTTT.

This chain links TRBV7-3 with TRBJ2-3; 8 bases align to TRBD2. V gave up 6 bases and J gave up 1 base; unmatched junction bases: 6. There are 15 residues in the CDR3. Germline V gene data show CDR1 as SGHTA and CDR2 as FQGTGA. CDR3 loop: CASSLRGAGTDTQYF. CDR3 nucleotides: TGTGCCAGCAGTTTGCGGGGGGCCGGCACAGATACGCAGTATTTT.

This rearrangement joins TRBV7-9 to TRBJ2-7, with 7 bases identical to TRBD1. Trimming removed 7 bases from V and 1 base from J; junction bases left unmatched: 13. This CDR3 comprises 16 residues. Germline V gene data show CDR1 as SEHNR and CDR2 as FQNEAQ (reference sequence). CDR3 loop: CASTPWGRGSSYEQYF. DNA for the CDR3: TGTGCCAGCACCCCCTGGGGCAGGGGGTCTTCCTACGAGCAGTACTTC. The full variable domain, rest sourced from reference TRBV7-9 and TRBJ2-7, is DTGVSQNPRHKITKRGQNVTFRCDPISEHNRLYWYRQTLGQGPEFLTYFQNEAQLEKSRLLSDRFSAERPKGSFSTLEIQRTEQGDSAMYLCASTPWGRGSSYEQYFGPGTRLTVT.

This chain links TRBV29-1 with TRBJ1-4; D possibly corresponds to TRBD1 (6 bases). The CDR3 spans 14 residues. The V gene lost 4 bases and the J gene lost 7 bases, with 16 bases spanning the gap. Germline V gene data show CDR1 as SQVTM and CDR2 as ANQGSEA. CDR3 in DNA: TGCAGCGTTGTTGGGGGCGAAATGGGTGAAAAACTGTTTTTT. This codes for CSVVGGEMGEKLFF.

The chain joins TRBV6-2 or TRBV6-3 to TRBJ1-2, with D unclear. The CDR3 is 16 amino acids. The V end was cut by 3 bases, the J end by 5 bases, with 19 bases between. Germline V gene data show CDR1 as MNHEY and CDR2 as SVGEGT. CDR3 DNA sequence: TGTGCCAGCAGTTATGTAGGGATCCAAGGACTGTATGGCTACACCTTC. It codes for CASSYVGIQGLYGYTF.